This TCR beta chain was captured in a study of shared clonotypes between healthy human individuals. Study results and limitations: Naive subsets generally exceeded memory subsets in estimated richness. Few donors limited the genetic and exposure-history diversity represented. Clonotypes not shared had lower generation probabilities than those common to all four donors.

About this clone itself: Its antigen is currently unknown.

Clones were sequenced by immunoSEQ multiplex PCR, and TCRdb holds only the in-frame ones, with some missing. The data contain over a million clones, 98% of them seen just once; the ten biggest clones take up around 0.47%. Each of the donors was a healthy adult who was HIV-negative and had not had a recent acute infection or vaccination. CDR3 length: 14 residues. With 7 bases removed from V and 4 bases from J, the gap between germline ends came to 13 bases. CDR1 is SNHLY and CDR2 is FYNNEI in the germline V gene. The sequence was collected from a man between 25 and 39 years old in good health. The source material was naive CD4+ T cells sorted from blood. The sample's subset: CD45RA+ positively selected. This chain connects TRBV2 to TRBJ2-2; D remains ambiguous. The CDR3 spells CASMLEGVTGELFF. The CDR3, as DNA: TGTGCCAGCATGTTAGAAGGAGTCACCGGGGAGCTGTTTTTT. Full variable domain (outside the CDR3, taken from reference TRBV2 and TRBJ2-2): EPEVTQTPSHQVTQMGQEVILRCVPISNHLYFYWYRQILGQKVEFLVSFYNNEISEKSEIFDDQFSVERPDGSNFTLKIRSTKLEDSAMYFCASMLEGVTGELFFGEGSRLTVL.